This T cell receptor beta chain was recorded in a study of blood T cell repertoires in COVID-19. Per the germline V gene, CDR1 is SNHLY and CDR2 is FYNNEI. Trimming shortened V by 5 bases and J by 4 bases, and 5 bases separated the two germline ends. The CDR3 loop spans 12 amino acids. TCRdb's copy holds only in-frame clones and misses some; the assay was immunoSEQ multiplex PCR. The profile covers over 450,000 clones, with roughly 91% appearing a single time and around 7.8% taken by the ten largest. The clonotype originates from a woman in her forties or fifties with COVID-19, enrolled during active disease. The chain employs TRBV2 and TRBJ1-4; D uncertain. The specimen was peripheral blood. CDR3 protein: CASSLVNEKLFF. Here the CDR3 DNA reads TGTGCCAGCAGTTTAGTTAATGAAAAACTGTTTTTT.